This entry features one TCR beta chain sequence. Its antigen remains unidentified. Base qualities are not recorded, but no much larger clone differs from it by a single base. CDR1 and CDR2, per the germline V gene, are SGHRS and YFSETQ. The CDR3 starts with the cysteine, ends with the phenylalanine, and has 15 residues. Of the read, only the CDR3 DNA is kept; its 45 bases are in frame from base 1. V loses 4 bases, J loses 6 bases, and the germline ends lie 17 bases apart. The data were taken from a study of cytomegalovirus exposure and HLA in healthy donors (dated by TCRdb to the late 2010s). With respect to the entire study: According to a later analysis, one platform produced both the roughly 110 validation repertoires and the roughly 660 repertoires of the first cohort. To predict cytomegalovirus infection status, the study combined high-throughput TCR immunosequencing, statistical association of individual TCRs with disease status, and machine learning. The study was designed to test whether signatures of past pathogen exposure could be identified by cataloging public T cell receptors. Along with the approximately 650-subject first cohort, a separate validation cohort of over 90 different subjects was used. General conclusions and limits of the study: In the study, roughly 160 TCR beta chains were listed as associated with cytomegalovirus. According to the authors, the approach could potentially be generalized to other disease states and immunological phenotypes. The validation cohort had no HLA typing available for a later analysis, so co-occurrence within that cohort was assessed over all 120 or so repertoires. In vitro tests confirmed that three of the cytomegalovirus-associated TCR beta chains recognize cytomegalovirus antigens. While some public TCRs were present in many individuals, most TCR sequences turned up only very rarely across donors. Of the cluster scores, roughly 95% were above 0 in a later analysis, which found that TCRs clustered in the first cohort also tended to co-occur in the 110 or so validation repertoires. The classifier was reported to diagnose cytomegalovirus status with high specificity and sensitivity in both the original and validation cohorts.

Library prep was done by the immunoSEQ multiplex PCR assay. In the paper's pipeline: A statistical classification framework was built for diagnosing cytomegalovirus status from the catalog of TCR beta chain sequences. In its TCRdb copy, this immuneACCESS table keeps in-frame sequences only and misses some clones. Where compared with another copy, unresolved V genes explain less than half of these, and the others have no known cause. That table supplies the V and J calls and clone size; D and trimming were determined from the DNA. Here the sample has 100,000 to 150,000 clones; roughly 89% occur a single time. Of the sample, approximately 1.1% is held by the ten largest clones. The donors were included in the validation cohort of over a hundred subjects, a group kept apart from the approximately 700-subject first cohort.

The chain links TRBV5-1 with TRBJ2-1; the D gene is possibly TRBD2, with 5 bases matching. Input material: PBMCs. The sequence derives from a woman aged 18-29 years in good health and CMV-seronegative. The CDR3 protein: CASSVDSTSANEQFF. The nucleotide sequence is TGCGCCAGCAGCGTGGACTCGACTTCCGCCAATGAGCAGTTCTTC. The full variable domain, with segments outside the CDR3 supplied by the reference TRBV5-1 and TRBJ2-1 proteins, appears as KAGVTQTPRYLIKTRGQQVTLSCSPISGHRSVSWYQQTPGQGLQFLFEYFSETQRNKGNFPGRFSGRQFSNSRSEMNVSTLELGDSALYLCASSVDSTSANEQFFGPGTRLTVL.